Listed below are T cell receptor beta chains from one sample, sequenced in a study of early stage breast cancer tumors. Method: immunoSEQ multiplex PCR; TCRdb's copy keeps in-frame clones and lacks some. In the table there are 25,000 to 35,000 clones, roughly 77% of which are singletons. The sequencing input was blood. The receptors here all came from a person in their 40s with breast cancer. Both conserved end residues are part of each CDR3. Each record gives: D gene, J gene, V gene, clone size, CDR3 protein, CDR3 DNA. The D gene is left open where the match is weak. Size is omitted from some rows. Given values are once, few, many or a class for expanded clones.

TRBD1,TRBJ1-5,TRBV19,few,CASRDRVGQPQHF,TGTGCCAGTAGAGACAGGGTTGGCCAGCCCCAGCATTTT
TRBD1,TRBJ1-2,TRBV29-1,-,CSARQGAGIYGYTF,TGCAGCGCAAGACAGGGGGCTGGGATCTATGGCTACACCTTC
TRBD2,TRBJ2-1,TRBV7-2,-,CASSSTSEYNEQFF,TGTGCCAGCAGCTCGACTAGCGAGTACAATGAGCAGTTCTTC
-,TRBJ2-3,TRBV11-2,-,CASSFRLLRTSGSTDTQYF,TGTGCCAGCAGCTTTCGGTTACTTAGGACAAGCGGGTCCACAGATACGCAGTATTTT
-,TRBJ2-1,TRBV7-3,-,CASSLHPSNEQFF,TGTGCCAGCAGCCTCCACCCTAGCAATGAGCAGTTCTTC
-,TRBJ2-7,TRBV14,-,CASSQDQSYEQYF,TGTGCCAGCAGCCAAGATCAGTCCTACGAGCAGTACTTC
-,TRBJ1-3,TRBV7-5,-,CVRSPDRFSGNTIYF,TGTGTCAGAAGCCCGGACAGGTTCTCTGGAAACACCATATATTTT
TRBD1,TRBJ2-1,TRBV7-8,-,CASSKRPRGKDNEQFF,TGTGCCAGCAGCAAGCGACCCAGGGGGAAAGACAATGAGCAGTTCTTC
TRBD2,TRBJ2-3,TRBV7-6,-,CASSLAAGGPDTQYF,TGTGCCAGCAGCTTAGCGGCGGGAGGCCCAGATACGCAGTATTTT
TRBD2,TRBJ2-3,TRBV7-2,-,CASSYRAGTDTQYF,TGTGCCAGCAGCTACCGAGCGGGAACGGATACGCAGTATTTT
TRBD2,TRBJ2-7,TRBV30,-,CAWSRLGTSGSEQYF,TGTGCCTGGAGTCGACTTGGGACTAGCGGGAGCGAGCAGTACTTC
-,TRBJ1-1,TRBV14,-,CASSQDRWPLEGEAFF,TGTGCCAGCAGCCAAGATCGTTGGCCCCTAGAAGGAGAAGCTTTCTTT
-,TRBJ2-7,TRBV6-5,once,CASSYSRGYEQYF,TGTGCCAGCAGTTACTCGAGAGGATACGAGCAGTACTTC
-,TRBJ1-2,TRBV5-1,-,CASSSGGSDYGYTF,TGCGCCAGCAGCTCGGGCGGATCCGACTATGGCTACACCTTC
TRBD1,TRBJ1-2,TRBV6-5,-,CASSYRGQGHGYTF,TGTGCCAGCAGTTATCGCGGACAGGGGCACGGCTACACCTTC
-,TRBJ1-2,TRBV27,-,CASSALGGNRRGYTF,TGTGCCAGCAGTGCTTTGGGGGGCAATCGTCGTGGCTACACCTTC
-,TRBJ1-5,TRBV19,-,CASSILQGNSNQPQHF,TGTGCCAGTAGTATCCTCCAGGGAAATAGCAATCAGCCCCAGCATTTT
-,TRBJ2-7,TRBV2,-,CASRGGRSRARYSSYEQYF,TGTGCCAGCAGGGGTGGTCGGAGCAGGGCGCGGTACAGCTCCTACGAGCAGTACTTC
-,TRBJ2-2,TRBV2,-,CASSEARTNTGELFF,TGTGCCAGCAGTGAAGCCCGGACTAACACCGGGGAGCTGTTTTTT
-,TRBJ2-2,TRBV7-9,-,CASRWISGNTGELFF,TGTGCCAGCAGATGGATTAGCGGGAACACCGGGGAGCTGTTTTTT
TRBD2,TRBJ2-3,TRBV5-4,-,CASSLDYSGAESTDTQYF,TGTGCCAGCAGCTTGGATTATAGCGGGGCCGAAAGCACAGATACGCAGTATTTT
TRBD2,TRBJ2-1,TRBV19,-,CASSQAGGTYNEQFF,TGTGCCAGTAGTCAAGCGGGAGGAACTTACAATGAGCAGTTCTTC
-,TRBJ1-3,TRBV29-1,-,CSVASGNTIYF,TGCAGCGTTGCCTCTGGAAACACCATATATTTT
TRBD1,TRBJ2-7,TRBV19,-,CASSTGTGAYEQYF,TGTGCCAGTAGTACCGGGACAGGGGCCTACGAGCAGTACTTC
-,TRBJ1-4,TRBV5-6,once,CASSIRVPNEKLFF,TGTGCCAGCAGCATCCGGGTCCCTAATGAAAAACTGTTTTTT
-,TRBJ2-3,TRBV7-9,-,CASSLTIDTQYF,TGTGCCAGCAGCTTAACTATCGATACGCAGTATTTT
-,TRBJ2-7,TRBV2,-,CASSEGGGPGLHEQYF,TGTGCCAGCAGTGAAGGGGGCGGTCCCGGGTTGCACGAGCAGTACTTC
-,TRBJ2-3,TRBV7-9,-,CASSVLKDTQYF,TGTGCCAGCAGCGTGCTTAAGGATACGCAGTATTTT
-,TRBJ2-3,TRBV5-3,-,CARSKPRTGRADTQYF,TGTGCCAGAAGCAAGCCTCGGACAGGGAGGGCAGATACGCAGTATTTT
-,TRBJ1-1,TRBV6-5,-,CASSYSGSEAFF,TGTGCCAGCAGTTACTCAGGCAGTGAAGCTTTCTTT
TRBD1,TRBJ2-2,TRBV7-3,-,CASSLQGGEVTGELFF,TGTGCCAGCAGCTTACAAGGGGGCGAGGTCACCGGGGAGCTGTTTTTT
-,TRBJ2-7,TRBV28,-,CASSLYREVSYEQYF,TGTGCCAGCAGTTTGTACAGGGAAGTCTCCTACGAGCAGTACTTC
-,TRBJ1-1,TRBV29-1,-,CSVTRRGNTEAFF,TGCAGCGTCACCCGGAGGGGGAACACTGAAGCTTTCTTT
-,TRBJ2-2,TRBV29-1,-,CSVRIHENTGELFF,TGCAGCGTTCGGATCCACGAGAACACCGGGGAGCTGTTTTTT
-,TRBJ2-3,TRBV11-2,once,CASSLGLISTDTQYF,TGTGCCAGCAGCTTAGGGCTAATCAGCACAGATACGCAGTATTTT
-,TRBJ2-7,TRBV21-1,few,CASRGTIKSEQYF,TGTGCCAGCAGGGGAACAATCAAGAGCGAGCAGTACTTC
TRBD2,TRBJ2-2,TRBV11-3,-,CASSLLAGGPPNTGELFF,TGTGCCAGCAGCTTACTAGCGGGAGGGCCACCGAACACCGGGGAGCTGTTTTTT
TRBD2,TRBJ2-1,TRBV9,medium-sized,CASSALADNEQFF,TGTGCCAGCAGCGCACTAGCGGACAATGAGCAGTTCTTC
TRBD1,TRBJ1-5,TRBV4-2,-,CASSQEAPTGRVNQPQHF,TGTGCCAGCAGCCAAGAAGCCCCGACAGGGAGGGTCAATCAGCCCCAGCATTTT
-,TRBJ1-2,TRBV18,few,CASSPGRLMHYTF,TGTGCCAGCTCACCCGGCAGACTAATGCACTACACCTTC
-,TRBJ1-4,TRBV15,-,CATSRRVGEGLNTQFF,TGTGCCACCAGCAGACGGGTGGGAGAGGGATTAAACACCCAGTTTTTT
-,TRBJ2-3,TRBV18,few,CASSPQAGRTDTQYF,TGTGCCAGCTCACCACAGGCGGGGCGCACAGATACGCAGTATTTT
-,TRBJ2-1,TRBV18,-,CASSRGTPYNEQFF,TGTGCCAGCTCACGCGGGACACCCTACAATGAGCAGTTCTTC
-,TRBJ1-2,TRBV7-2,once,CASSLRGGGLSDRYTF,TGTGCCAGCAGCTTACGGGGTGGCGGCTTAAGTGATCGCTATACCTTC
-,TRBJ1-3,TRBV18,-,CASSPSAGDGNTIYF,TGTGCCAGCTCACCATCGGCAGGGGATGGAAACACCATATATTTT
-,TRBJ1-4,TRBV19,-,CASSIMSRGNEKLFF,TGTGCCAGTAGTATAATGAGCAGGGGTAATGAAAAACTGTTTTTT
TRBD1,TRBJ1-4,TRBV7-2,-,CASSQGGGDGEKLFF,TGTGCCAGCAGCCAGGGGGGGGGCGATGGTGAAAAACTGTTTTTT
-,TRBJ1-2,TRBV28,-,CASSLPGANYGYTF,TGTGCCAGCAGTTTACCGGGGGCGAACTATGGCTACACCTTC
TRBD1,TRBJ1-2,TRBV2,-,CASNTDRFPWANYGYTF,TGTGCCAGCAACACGGACAGGTTTCCCTGGGCTAACTATGGCTACACCTTC
TRBD1,TRBJ1-2,TRBV29-1,-,CSVAPGQGANYGYTF,TGCAGCGTTGCACCGGGACAGGGAGCTAACTATGGCTACACCTTC
-,TRBJ2-7,TRBV6-5,once,CASSLQGSYEQYF,TGTGCCAGCAGCTTACAGGGTTCCTACGAGCAGTACTTC
-,TRBJ1-1,TRBV19,few,CASSTVQGPGVPEAFF,TGTGCCAGTAGTACCGTACAGGGCCCAGGGGTGCCTGAAGCTTTCTTT
TRBD1,TRBJ1-2,TRBV5-5,-,CASLWSTGAPSGYTF,TGTGCCAGCCTTTGGTCAACAGGGGCCCCATCTGGCTACACCTTC